A single sample gave rise to the 5 T cell receptor beta chains below, sequenced in a study of blood T cells in healthy people across ages. For the second PCR, which ran for about 7 to 11 cycles, a sample-barcoded 5' primer and a J-beta primer mix were used. TCRdb passed the 5' RACE reads through MiXCR, listing each CDR3 protein once. This table has 1.5 million to 2 million distinct CDR3 sequences, 28% appearing once. The sequenced material came from blood. Source of these receptors: a woman under 40 in good health.

The gene calls are TRBV21-1 and TRBJ2-5; the table assigns TRBD2, which was not confirmed against the DNA. TRBV21-1 is assigned pseudogene status. The CDR3 contains 14 residues. Written as DNA, the CDR3 is TGTGCCAGCAGCGTTCGGGGGGGCCAGGAGACCCAGTACTTC. This translates into CASSVRGGQETQYF.

The genes are TRBV20-1 and TRBJ2-7; 13 bases are shared with TRBD2. The CDR3 totals 15 residues. Germline CDR1 is DFQATT and CDR2 is SNEGSKA (reference sequence). After removal of 4 bases from V and 6 bases from J, the junction contained 9 bases not matched to a gene. CDR3 sequence (DNA): TGCAGTGCTACGTTTGGGACTAGCGGGAAAGGCGAGCAGTACTTC. Residues: CSATFGTSGKGEQYF.

This clonotype was recorded many times. The chain is built from TRBV7-9 and TRBJ2-7; maybe TRBD1 (6 bases). From germline, CDR1 is SEHNR and CDR2 FQNEAQ (reference sequence). The CDR3 is 14 residues long. V was cut by 3 bases and J by 2 bases, with 11 bases left in between. CDR3 loop: CASSFGTRTYEQYF. The CDR3 nucleotides read TGTGCCAGCAGCTTCGGGACACGAACCTACGAGCAGTACTTC.

This clonotype was picked up a small number of times. CDR3 nucleotide sequence: TGTGCCAGCAGCTTTTCTCGGGCAGGGCTGGGTGAAAAACTGTTTTTT. Translation: CASSFSRAGLGEKLFF. The chain couples TRBV7-2 to TRBJ1-4; perhaps TRBD1 as D (5 bases). Germline V gene sequence: CDR1 SGHTA, CDR2 FQGNSA. V shed 3 bases and J shed 7 bases, with 18 bases lying between them. This CDR3 is built from 16 residues.

In its sample, this clonotype was seen a few times. The chain uses TRBV27 and TRBJ2-3; tentative D call: TRBD2 (6 bases). This CDR3 comprises 15 residues. CDR1 is MNHEY, CDR2 SMNVEV, per germline (reference sequence). The V gene lost 2 bases and the J gene lost 5 bases, with 14 bases spanning the gap. Written as DNA, the CDR3 is TGTGCCAGCAGTTTACTTCGGCGGGGCCGAGATACGCAGTATTTT. Residues: CASSLLRRGRDTQYF.